Listed here are 5 T cell receptor beta chains from one sample, sequenced in a study of T cell changes during pregnancy in multiple sclerosis (dated by TCRdb to between 2019 and 2020). The protocol used for the library was the immunoSEQ multiplex PCR assay. This is the immuneACCESS table as TCRdb keeps it, with only in-frame sequences that have V and J called. A part of the clones is gone; compared with another copy, unresolved V genes explain less than half, and the rest is unexplained. The sample has 70,000 to 85,000 clones on record, 92% of them singletons. The ten largest clones take up approximately 1.5% of the sample. The material was peripheral blood, obtained before pregnancy. Source of these receptors: a female donor with multiple sclerosis, enrolled in a pregnancy study.

The J gene is TRBJ2-1, the V gene TRBV5-4; tentatively, D is TRBD2 (6 bases). With 0 bases removed from V and 0 bases from J, the gap between germline ends came to 7 bases. The CDR3 runs 15 residues. Germline V gives CDR1 SGHNT, CDR2 YYREEE (reference sequence). The CDR3 loop is CASSLDGSSYNEQFF. The CDR3 DNA follows: TGTGCCAGCAGCTTGGACGGGAGCTCCTACAATGAGCAGTTCTTC.

The chain carries TRBV19 and TRBJ1-2, with TRBD1 identical over 9 bases. Germline V gene lookup returns CDR1 LNHDA and CDR2 SQIVND (reference sequence). Germline trimming cut 4 bases from V and 2 bases from J; bases unmatched to any gene: 2. CDR3 length: 14 residues. The chain's CDR3 is CASSKGQGNYGYTF. The CDR3 DNA is TGTGCCAGTAGTAAGGGACAGGGCAACTATGGCTACACCTTC.

The chain joins TRBV19 to TRBJ1-6; the match to TRBD1 covers 7 bases. The V segment lost 7 bases and the J segment 7 bases; nucleotides outside the gene matches: 4. Germline V CDR1 and CDR2: LNHDA, SQIVND (reference sequence). CDR3 length: 13 amino acids. CDR3 protein: CASMGQMNSPLHF. The CDR3 bases are TGTGCCAGTATGGGACAGATGAATTCACCCCTCCACTTT. Complete variable domain (other parts from reference TRBV19 and TRBJ1-6): DGGITQSPKYLFRKEGQNVTLSCEQNLNHDAMYWYRQDPGQGLRLIYYSQIVNDFQKGDIAEGYSVSREKKESFPLTVTSAQKNPTAFYLCASMGQMNSPLHFGNGTRLTVT.

The genes are TRBV2 and TRBJ2-7; D is perhaps TRBD1 (5 bases). This CDR3 is built from 12 residues. Looked up from germline, CDR1 is SNHLY and CDR2 is FYNNEI. V was shortened by 8 bases and J by 2 bases, with 10 bases between the two germline ends. CDR3 protein: CASRRQPYEQYF. In DNA, the CDR3 is TGTGCCAGCCGCAGACAGCCCTACGAGCAGTACTTC. The whole variable domain, remainder taken from reference TRBV2 and TRBJ2-7, is EPEVTQTPSHQVTQMGQEVILRCVPISNHLYFYWYRQILGQKVEFLVSFYNNEISEKSEIFDDQFSVERPDGSNFTLKIRSTKLEDSAMYFCASRRQPYEQYFGPGTRLTVT.

The CDR3 loop is CASRTAGGKGNEQFF. CDR3 in DNA: TGTGCCAGCAGAACAGCGGGGGGGAAGGGGAATGAGCAGTTCTTC. The gene calls are TRBV2 and TRBJ2-1; 10 positions agree with TRBD2. The V gene's germline CDR1 is SNHLY and CDR2 FYNNEI. This CDR3 is built from 15 residues. V dropped 6 bases and J dropped 7; count of bases not matched to a gene: 9.